This T cell receptor beta chain was identified in a study of Ad26.COV2.S vaccination and SARS-CoV-2 variants. The study, taken as a whole, reports: Vaccine and placebo recipients had comparable breadth of non-spike TCRs.

The table came from immunoSEQ multiplex PCR; TCRdb's copy has only in-frame clones and leaves some out. This repertoire shows about 430,000 clones, 80% to 95% found once; its top ten account for 9.5% to 15%. Treatment noted: around 19 received Ad26.COV2.S at low or high dose, single or two shots; five or six received placebo; per-sample allocation not given. The samples were gathered on day 63 after the first injection of vaccine or placebo. Note on this clone: As yet, its antigen is unknown.

The origin of this receptor is a person between 18 and 59 years old who received the Ad26.COV2.S COVID-19 vaccine or a placebo. The material sequenced was peripheral blood, taken in a trial of Ad26.COV2.S vaccine versus placebo.

The CDR3 nucleotides are TGTGCCAGCAGTTACCACCAGACAGGGTTGGACACTGAAGCTTTCTTT. Its translation is CASSYHQTGLDTEAFF. The chain links TRBV6-6 to TRBJ1-1, with 7 bases matching TRBD1. The V gene end was trimmed by 2 bases and the J gene end by 3 bases; junction bases not matched to a gene: 9. This CDR3 contains 16 residues. Looked up from germline, CDR1 is MNHNY and CDR2 is SVGAGI (reference sequence).